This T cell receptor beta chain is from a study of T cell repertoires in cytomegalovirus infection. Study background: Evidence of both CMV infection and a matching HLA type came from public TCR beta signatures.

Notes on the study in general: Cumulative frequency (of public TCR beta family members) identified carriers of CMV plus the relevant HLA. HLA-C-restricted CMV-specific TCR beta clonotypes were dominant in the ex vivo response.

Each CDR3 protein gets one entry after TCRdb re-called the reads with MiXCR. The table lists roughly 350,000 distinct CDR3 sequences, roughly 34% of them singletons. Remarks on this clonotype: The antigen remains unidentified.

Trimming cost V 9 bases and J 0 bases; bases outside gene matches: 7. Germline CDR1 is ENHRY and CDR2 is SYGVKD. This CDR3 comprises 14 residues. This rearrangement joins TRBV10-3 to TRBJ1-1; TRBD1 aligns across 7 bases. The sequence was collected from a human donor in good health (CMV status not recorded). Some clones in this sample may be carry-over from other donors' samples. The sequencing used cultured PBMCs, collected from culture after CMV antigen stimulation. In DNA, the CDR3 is TGTGCCATTAGGGCGGACAGGCTGAACACTGAAGCTTTCTTT. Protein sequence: CAIRADRLNTEAFF.